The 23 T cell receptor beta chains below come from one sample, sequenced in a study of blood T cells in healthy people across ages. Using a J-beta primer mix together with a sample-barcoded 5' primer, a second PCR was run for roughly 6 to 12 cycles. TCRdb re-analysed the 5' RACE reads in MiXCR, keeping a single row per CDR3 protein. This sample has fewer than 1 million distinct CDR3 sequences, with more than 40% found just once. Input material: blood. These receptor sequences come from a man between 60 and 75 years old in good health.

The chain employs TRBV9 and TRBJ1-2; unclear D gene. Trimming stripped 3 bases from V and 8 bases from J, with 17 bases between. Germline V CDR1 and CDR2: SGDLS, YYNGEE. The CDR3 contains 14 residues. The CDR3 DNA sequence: TGTGCCAGCAGCGCCAGAGGACGGGATTCCGGCTACACCTTC. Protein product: CASSARGRDSGYTF.

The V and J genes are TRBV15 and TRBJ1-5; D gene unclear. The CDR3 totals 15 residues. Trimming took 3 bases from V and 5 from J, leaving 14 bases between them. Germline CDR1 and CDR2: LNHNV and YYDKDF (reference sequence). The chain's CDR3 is CATSSLGRSYQPQHF. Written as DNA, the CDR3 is TGTGCCACCAGCAGTCTGGGCAGGTCGTATCAGCCCCAGCATTTT. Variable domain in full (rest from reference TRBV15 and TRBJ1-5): DAMVIQNPRYQVTQFGKPVTLSCSQTLNHNVMYWYQQKSSQAPKLLFHYYDKDFNNEADTPDNFQSRRPNTSFCFLDIRSPGLGDTAMYLCATSSLGRSYQPQHFGDGTRLSIL.

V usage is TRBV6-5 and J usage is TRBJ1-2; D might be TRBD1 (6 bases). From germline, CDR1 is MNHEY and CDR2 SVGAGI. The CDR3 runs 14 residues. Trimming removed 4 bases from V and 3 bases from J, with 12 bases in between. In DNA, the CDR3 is TGTGCCAGCAGTTCTCATGGGGGCGACTATGGCTACACCTTC. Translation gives CASSSHGGDYGYTF.

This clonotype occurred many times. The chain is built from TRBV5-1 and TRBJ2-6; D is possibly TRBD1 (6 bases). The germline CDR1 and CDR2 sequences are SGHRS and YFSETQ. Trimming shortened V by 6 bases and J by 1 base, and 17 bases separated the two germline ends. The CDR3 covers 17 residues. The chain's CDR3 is CASTDSGTLSGANVLTF. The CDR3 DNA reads TGCGCCAGCACGGACTCCGGGACACTTTCTGGGGCCAACGTCCTGACTTTC. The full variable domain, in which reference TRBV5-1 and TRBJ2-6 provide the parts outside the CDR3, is KAGVTQTPRYLIKTRGQQVTLSCSPISGHRSVSWYQQTPGQGLQFLFEYFSETQRNKGNFPGRFSGRQFSNSRSEMNVSTLELGDSALYLCASTDSGTLSGANVLTFGAGSRLTVL.

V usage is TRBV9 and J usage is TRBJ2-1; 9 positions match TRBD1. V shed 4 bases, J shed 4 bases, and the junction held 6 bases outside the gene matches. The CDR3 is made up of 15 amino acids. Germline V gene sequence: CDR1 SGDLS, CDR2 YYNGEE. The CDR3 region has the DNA TGTGCCAGCAGCCGGACAGGGGAGATTTACAATGAGCAGTTCTTC. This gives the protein CASSRTGEIYNEQFF.

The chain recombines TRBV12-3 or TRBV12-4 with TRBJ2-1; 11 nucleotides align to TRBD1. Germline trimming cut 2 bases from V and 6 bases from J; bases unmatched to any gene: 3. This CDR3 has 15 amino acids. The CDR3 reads CASSLSGQGVNEQFF. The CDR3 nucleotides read TGTGCCAGCAGTTTATCGGGACAGGGGGTCAATGAGCAGTTCTTC.

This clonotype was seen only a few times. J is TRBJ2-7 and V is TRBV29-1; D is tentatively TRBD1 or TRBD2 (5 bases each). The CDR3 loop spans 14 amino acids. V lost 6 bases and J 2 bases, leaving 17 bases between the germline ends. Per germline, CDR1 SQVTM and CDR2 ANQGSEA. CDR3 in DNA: TGCAGCGTCCGGACGGGACGGGTTCCCTACGAGCAGTACTTC. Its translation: CSVRTGRVPYEQYF.

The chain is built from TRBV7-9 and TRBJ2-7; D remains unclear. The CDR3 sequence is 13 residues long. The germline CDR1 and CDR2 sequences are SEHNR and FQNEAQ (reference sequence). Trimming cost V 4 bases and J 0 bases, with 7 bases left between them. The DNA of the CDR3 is TGTGCCAGCAGCTCGTCCCTCTCCTACGAGCAGTACTTC. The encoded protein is CASSSSLSYEQYF.

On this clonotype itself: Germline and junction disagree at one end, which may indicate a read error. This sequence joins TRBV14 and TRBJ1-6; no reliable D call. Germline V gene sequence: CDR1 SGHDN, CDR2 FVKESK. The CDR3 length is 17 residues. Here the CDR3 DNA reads TGTGTCAGCAGCACTCGGACGGGCATCTCCTATAATTCACCCCTCCACTTT. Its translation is CVSSTRTGISYNSPLHF.

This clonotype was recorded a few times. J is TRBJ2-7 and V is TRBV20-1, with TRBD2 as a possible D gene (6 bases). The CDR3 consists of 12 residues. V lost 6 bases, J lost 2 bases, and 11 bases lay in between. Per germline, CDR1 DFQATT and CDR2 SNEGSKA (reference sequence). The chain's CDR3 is CSATTSTYEQYF. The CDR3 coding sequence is TGCAGTGCCACCACTAGCACCTACGAGCAGTACTTC.

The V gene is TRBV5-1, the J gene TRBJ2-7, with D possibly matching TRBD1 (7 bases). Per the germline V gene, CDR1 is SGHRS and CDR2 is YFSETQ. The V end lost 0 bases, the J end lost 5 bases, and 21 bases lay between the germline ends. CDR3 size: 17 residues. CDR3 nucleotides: TGCGCCAGCAGCTTGGGGGGCGGGACAGAGCCGTCTGACGAGCAGTACTTC. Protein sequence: CASSLGGGTEPSDEQYF.

The DNA of the CDR3 is TGTGCCAGCAGCGAGGGGGCTCAAGAGACCCAGTACTTC. Its translation is CASSEGAQETQYF. The rearrangement links TRBV11-2 to TRBJ2-5; TRBD1 agrees at 7 bases. The germline V gene has CDR1 SGHAT and CDR2 FQNNGV. The CDR3 consists of 13 residues. V shed 5 bases and J 2 bases; nucleotides not matched to a gene: 2.

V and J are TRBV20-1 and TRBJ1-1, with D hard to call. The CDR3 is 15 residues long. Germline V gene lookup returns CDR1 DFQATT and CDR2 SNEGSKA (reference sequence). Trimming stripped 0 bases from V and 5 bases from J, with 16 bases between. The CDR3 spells CSARDRIFEGTEAFF. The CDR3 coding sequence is TGCAGTGCTAGAGATCGAATCTTCGAGGGAACTGAAGCTTTCTTT.

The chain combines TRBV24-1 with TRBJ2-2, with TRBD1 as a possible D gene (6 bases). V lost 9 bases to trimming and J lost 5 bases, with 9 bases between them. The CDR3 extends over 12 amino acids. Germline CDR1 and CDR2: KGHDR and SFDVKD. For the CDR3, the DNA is TGTGCCACCGGCAGGGGAACCGGGGAGCTGTTTTTT. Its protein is CATGRGTGELFF.

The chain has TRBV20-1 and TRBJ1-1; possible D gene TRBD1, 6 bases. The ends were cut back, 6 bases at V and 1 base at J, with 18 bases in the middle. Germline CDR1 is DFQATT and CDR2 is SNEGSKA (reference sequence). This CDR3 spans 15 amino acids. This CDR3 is CSASLTGRTNTEAFF. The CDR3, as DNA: TGCAGTGCAAGTCTGACAGGAAGGACGAACACTGAAGCTTTCTTT.

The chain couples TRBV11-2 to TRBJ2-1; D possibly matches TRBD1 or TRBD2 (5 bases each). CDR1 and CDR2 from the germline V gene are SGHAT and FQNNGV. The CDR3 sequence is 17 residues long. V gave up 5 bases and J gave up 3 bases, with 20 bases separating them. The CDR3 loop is CASSLLTNGAYYNEQFF. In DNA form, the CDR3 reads TGTGCCAGCAGCCTACTGACTAACGGGGCTTACTACAATGAGCAGTTCTTC.

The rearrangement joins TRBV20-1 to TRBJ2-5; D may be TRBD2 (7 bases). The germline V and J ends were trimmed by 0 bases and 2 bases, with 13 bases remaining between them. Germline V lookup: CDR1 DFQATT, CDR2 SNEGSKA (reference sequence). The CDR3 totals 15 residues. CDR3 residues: CSARDGGGQQETQYF. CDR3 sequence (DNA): TGCAGTGCTAGAGATGGGGGGGGGCAGCAAGAGACCCAGTACTTC.

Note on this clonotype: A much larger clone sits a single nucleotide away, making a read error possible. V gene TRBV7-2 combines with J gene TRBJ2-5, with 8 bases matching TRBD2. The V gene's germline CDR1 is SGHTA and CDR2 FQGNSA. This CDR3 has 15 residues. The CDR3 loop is CASNLEGGRQETQYF. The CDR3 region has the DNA TGTGCCAGCAACTTAGAAGGCGGGAGGCAAGAGACCCAGTACTTC.

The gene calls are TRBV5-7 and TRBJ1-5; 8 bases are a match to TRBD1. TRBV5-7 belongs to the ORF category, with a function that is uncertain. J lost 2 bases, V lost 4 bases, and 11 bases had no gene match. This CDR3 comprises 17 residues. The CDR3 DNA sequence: TGTGCCAGCAGCCTCGGACAGGGAAGGGGGGGCAATCAGCCCCAGCATTTT. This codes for CASSLGQGRGGNQPQHF.

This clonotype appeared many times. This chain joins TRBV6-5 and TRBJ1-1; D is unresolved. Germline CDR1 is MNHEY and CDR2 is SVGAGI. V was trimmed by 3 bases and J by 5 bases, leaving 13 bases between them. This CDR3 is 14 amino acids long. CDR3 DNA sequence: TGTGCCAGCAGTTATCGAACTGGGGAAACTGAAGCTTTCTTT. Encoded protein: CASSYRTGETEAFF.

The chain's CDR3 is CASSLATYIQETQYF. DNA of the CDR3: TGTGCCAGCAGCTTGGCCACATACATCCAAGAGACCCAGTACTTC. The V and J genes are TRBV5-5 and TRBJ2-5; D not resolved. Germline assignment: CDR1 SGHKS and CDR2 YYEKEE (reference sequence). V lost 0 bases and J lost 1, with 10 bases in between. The CDR3 is 15 residues long.

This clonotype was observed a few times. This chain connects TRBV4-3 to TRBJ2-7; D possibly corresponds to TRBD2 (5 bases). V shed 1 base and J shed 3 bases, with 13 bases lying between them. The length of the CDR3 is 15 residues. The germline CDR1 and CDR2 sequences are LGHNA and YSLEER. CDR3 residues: CASSQGTRARYEQYF. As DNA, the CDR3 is TGCGCCAGCAGCCAAGGTACGAGGGCGCGCTACGAGCAGTACTTC.

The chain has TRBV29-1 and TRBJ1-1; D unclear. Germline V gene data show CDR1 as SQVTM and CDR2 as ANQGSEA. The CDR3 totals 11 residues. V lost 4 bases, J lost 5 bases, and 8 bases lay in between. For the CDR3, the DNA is TGCAGCGTTGCGACGGTTACTGAAGCTTTCTTT. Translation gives CSVATVTEAFF. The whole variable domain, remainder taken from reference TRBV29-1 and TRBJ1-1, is SAVISQKPSRDICQRGTSLTIQCQVDSQVTMMFWYRQQPGQSLTLIATANQGSEATYESGFVIDKFPISRPNLTFSTLTVSNMSPEDSSIYLCSVATVTEAFFGQGTRLTVV.